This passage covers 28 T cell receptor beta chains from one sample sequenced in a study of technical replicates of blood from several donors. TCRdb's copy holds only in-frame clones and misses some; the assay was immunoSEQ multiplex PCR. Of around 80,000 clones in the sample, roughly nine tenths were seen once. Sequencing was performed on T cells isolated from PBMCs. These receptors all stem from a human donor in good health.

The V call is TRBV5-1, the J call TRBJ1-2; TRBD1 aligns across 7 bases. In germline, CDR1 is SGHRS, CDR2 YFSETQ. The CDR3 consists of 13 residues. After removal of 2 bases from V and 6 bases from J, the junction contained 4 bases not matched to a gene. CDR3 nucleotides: TGCGCCAGCAGCTTTAGGGGGCTGAATGGCTACACCTTC. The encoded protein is CASSFRGLNGYTF.

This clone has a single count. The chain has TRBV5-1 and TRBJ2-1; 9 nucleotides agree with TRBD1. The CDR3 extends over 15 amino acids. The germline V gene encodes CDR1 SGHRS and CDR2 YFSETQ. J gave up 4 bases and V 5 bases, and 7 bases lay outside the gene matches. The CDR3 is CASSPQGAGYNEQFF. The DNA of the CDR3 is TGCGCCAGCAGTCCACAGGGGGCTGGGTACAATGAGCAGTTCTTC.

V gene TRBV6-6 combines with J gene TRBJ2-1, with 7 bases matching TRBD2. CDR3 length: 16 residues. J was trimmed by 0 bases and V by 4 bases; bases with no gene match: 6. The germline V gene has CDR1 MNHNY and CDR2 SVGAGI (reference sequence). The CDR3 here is CASSSSGRSSYNEQFF. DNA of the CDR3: TGTGCCAGCAGTTCTAGCGGCCGTAGCTCCTACAATGAGCAGTTCTTC.

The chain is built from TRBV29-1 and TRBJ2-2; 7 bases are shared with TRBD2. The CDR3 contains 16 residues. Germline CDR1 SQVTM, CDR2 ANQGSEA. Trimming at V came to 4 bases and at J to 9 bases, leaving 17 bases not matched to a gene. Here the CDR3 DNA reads TGCAGCGTTGGGGGGAAATGGGAGGGGATCGGGCGGGAGCTGTTTTTT. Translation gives CSVGGKWEGIGRELFF.

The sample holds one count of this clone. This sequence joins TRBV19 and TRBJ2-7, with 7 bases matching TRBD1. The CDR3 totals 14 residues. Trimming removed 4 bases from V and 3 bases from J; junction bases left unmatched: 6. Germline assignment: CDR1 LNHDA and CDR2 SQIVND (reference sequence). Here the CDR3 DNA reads TGTGCCAGTAGTAGAACAGGGGAATTCTACGAGCAGTACTTC. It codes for CASSRTGEFYEQYF.

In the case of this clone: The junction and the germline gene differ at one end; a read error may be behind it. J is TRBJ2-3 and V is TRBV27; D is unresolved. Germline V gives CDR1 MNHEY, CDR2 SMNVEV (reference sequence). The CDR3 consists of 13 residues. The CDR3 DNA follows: TGTGCCAGCAGTTTATCTAGCATAGATACGCAGTATTTT. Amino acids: CASSLSSIDTQYF.

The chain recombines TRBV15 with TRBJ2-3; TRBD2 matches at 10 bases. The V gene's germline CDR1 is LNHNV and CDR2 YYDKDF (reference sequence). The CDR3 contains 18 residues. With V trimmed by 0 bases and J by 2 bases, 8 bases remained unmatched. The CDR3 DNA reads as TGTGCCACCAGCAGAGATTTGTCTAGCGGGGGAGACACAGATACGCAGTATTTT. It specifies CATSRDLSSGGDTDTQYF.

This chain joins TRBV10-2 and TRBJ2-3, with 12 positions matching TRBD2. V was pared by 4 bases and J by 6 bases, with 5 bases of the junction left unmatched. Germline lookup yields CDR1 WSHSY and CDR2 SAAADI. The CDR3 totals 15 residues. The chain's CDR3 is CASSVASGRDDTQYF. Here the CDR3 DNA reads TGCGCCAGCAGTGTGGCTAGCGGGAGGGACGATACGCAGTATTTT.

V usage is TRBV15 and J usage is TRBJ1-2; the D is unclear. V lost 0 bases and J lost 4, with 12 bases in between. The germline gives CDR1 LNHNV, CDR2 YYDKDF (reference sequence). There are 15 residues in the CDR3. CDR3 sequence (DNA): TGTGCCACCAGCAGAGATAGCACCGGAACCTATGGCTACACCTTC. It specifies CATSRDSTGTYGYTF.

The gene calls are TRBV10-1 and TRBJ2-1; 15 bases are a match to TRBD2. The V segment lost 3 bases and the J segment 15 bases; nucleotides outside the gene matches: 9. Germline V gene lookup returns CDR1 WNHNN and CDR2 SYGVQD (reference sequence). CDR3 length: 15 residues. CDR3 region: CASSDTGLAGGPPFF. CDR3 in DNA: TGCGCCAGCAGTGACACGGGACTAGCGGGAGGTCCTCCGTTCTTC.

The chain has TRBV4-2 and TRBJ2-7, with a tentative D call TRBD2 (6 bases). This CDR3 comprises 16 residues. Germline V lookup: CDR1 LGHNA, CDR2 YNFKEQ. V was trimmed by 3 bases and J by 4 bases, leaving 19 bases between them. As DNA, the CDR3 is TGTGCCAGCAGCCAGAGTCCGGATAGGAGGGGATACGAGCAGTACTTC. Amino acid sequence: CASSQSPDRRGYEQYF.

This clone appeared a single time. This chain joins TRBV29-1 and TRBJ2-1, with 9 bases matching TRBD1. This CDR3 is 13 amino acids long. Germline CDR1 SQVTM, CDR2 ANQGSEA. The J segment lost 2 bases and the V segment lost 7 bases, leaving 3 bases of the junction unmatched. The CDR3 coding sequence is TGCAGCGCCAGGGACAGGGCCTACAATGAGCAGTTCTTC. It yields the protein CSARDRAYNEQFF.

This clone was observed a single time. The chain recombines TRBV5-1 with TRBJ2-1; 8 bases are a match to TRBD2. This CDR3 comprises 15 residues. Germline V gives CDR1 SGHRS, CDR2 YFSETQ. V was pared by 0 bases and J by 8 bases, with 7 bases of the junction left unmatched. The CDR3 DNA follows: TGCGCCAGCAGCTTGGGTGGGAGCGGGAGCTATGAGCAGTTCTTC. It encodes CASSLGGSGSYEQFF.

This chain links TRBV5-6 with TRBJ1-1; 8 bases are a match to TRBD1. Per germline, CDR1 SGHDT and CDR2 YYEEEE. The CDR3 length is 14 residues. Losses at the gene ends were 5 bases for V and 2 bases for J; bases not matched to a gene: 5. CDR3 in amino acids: CASSFGQGNTEAFF. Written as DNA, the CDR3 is TGTGCCAGCAGTTTCGGACAGGGAAACACTGAAGCTTTCTTT.

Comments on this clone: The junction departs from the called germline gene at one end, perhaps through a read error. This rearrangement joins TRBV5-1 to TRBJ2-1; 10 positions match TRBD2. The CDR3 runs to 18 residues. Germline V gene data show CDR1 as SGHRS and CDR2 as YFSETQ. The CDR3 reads CASSPSGSLIPSDNEQFF. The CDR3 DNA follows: TGCGCCAGCAGTCCTAGCGGGAGCCTAATCCCCTCCGACAATGAGCAGTTCTTC.

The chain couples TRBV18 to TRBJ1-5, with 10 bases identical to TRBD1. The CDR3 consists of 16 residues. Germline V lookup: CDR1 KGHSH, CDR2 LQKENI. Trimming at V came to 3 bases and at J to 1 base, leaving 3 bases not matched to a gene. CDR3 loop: CASSPRDRGSNQPQHF. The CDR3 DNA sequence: TGTGCCAGCTCACCTCGGGACAGGGGCAGCAATCAGCCCCAGCATTTT.

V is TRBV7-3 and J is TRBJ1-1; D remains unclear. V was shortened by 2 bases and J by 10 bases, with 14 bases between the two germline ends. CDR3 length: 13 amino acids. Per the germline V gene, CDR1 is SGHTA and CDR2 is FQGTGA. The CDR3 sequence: CASSLDGGLVAFF. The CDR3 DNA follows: TGTGCCAGCAGCTTAGATGGAGGCCTGGTAGCTTTCTTT.

Here the CDR3 reads CASLTSGSYEQYF. CDR3 DNA sequence: TGTGCCAGCCTAACTAGCGGCTCCTACGAGCAGTACTTC. This rearrangement joins TRBV2 to TRBJ2-7; 8 nucleotides line up with TRBD2. Germline V CDR1 and CDR2: SNHLY, FYNNEI. V shed 8 bases, J shed 0 bases, and the junction held 3 bases outside the gene matches. This CDR3 region has 13 residues. Combining the CDR3 with reference TRBV2 and TRBJ2-7 gives the whole variable domain EPEVTQTPSHQVTQMGQEVILRCVPISNHLYFYWYRQILGQKVEFLVSFYNNEISEKSEIFDDQFSVERPDGSNFTLKIRSTKLEDSAMYFCASLTSGSYEQYFGPGTRLTVT.

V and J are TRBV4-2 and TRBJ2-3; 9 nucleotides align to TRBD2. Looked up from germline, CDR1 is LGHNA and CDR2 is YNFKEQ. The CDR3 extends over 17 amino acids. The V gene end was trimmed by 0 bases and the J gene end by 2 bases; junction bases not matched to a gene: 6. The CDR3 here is CASSQEGVAGVTDTQYF. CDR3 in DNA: TGTGCCAGCAGCCAAGAGGGGGTAGCGGGAGTCACAGATACGCAGTATTTT.

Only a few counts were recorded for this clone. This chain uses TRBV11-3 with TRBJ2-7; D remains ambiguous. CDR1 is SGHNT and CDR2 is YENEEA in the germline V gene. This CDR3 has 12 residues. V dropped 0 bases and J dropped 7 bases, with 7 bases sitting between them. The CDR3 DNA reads TGTGCCAGCAGCTTAGAAGTCGGGGAGCAGTACTTC. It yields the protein CASSLEVGEQYF. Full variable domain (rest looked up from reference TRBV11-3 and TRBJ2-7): EAGVVQSPRYKIIEKKQPVAFWCNPISGHNTLYWYLQNLGQGPELLIRYENEEAVDDSQLPKDRFSAERLKGVDSTLKIQPAELGDSAVYLCASSLEVGEQYFGPGTRLTVT.

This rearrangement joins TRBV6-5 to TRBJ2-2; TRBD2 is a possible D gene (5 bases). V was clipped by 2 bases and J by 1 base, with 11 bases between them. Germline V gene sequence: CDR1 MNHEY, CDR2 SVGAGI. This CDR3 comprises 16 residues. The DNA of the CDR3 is TGTGCCAGCAGTTACCCGAAAGGAGGGAACACCGGGGAGCTGTTTTTT. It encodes CASSYPKGGNTGELFF.

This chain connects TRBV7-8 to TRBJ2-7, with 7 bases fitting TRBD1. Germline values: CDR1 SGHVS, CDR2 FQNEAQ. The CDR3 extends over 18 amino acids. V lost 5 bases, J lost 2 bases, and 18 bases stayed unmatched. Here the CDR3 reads CASSPHRVPGQQTYEQYF. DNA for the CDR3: TGTGCCAGCAGCCCCCATAGGGTTCCGGGACAGCAAACCTACGAGCAGTACTTC.

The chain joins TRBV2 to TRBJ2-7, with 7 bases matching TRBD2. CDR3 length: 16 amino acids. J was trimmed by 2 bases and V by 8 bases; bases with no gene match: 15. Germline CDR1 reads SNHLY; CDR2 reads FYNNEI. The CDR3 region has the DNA TGTGCCAGCGTATTCGCTAGCGGAACCCCGCCCTACGAGCAGTACTTC. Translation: CASVFASGTPPYEQYF.

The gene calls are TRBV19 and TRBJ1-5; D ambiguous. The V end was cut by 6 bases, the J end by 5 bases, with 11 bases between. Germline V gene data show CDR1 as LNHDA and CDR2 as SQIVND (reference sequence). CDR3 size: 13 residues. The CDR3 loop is CASRGERDQPQHF. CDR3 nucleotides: TGTGCCAGTAGGGGAGAGAGGGATCAGCCCCAGCATTTT.

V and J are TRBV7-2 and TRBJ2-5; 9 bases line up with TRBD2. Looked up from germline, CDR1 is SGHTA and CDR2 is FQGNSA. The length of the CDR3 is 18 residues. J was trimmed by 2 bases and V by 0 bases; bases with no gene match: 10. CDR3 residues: CASSLALVAGAGQETQYF. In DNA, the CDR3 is TGTGCCAGCAGCTTAGCGCTGGTAGCGGGAGCGGGGCAAGAGACCCAGTACTTC.

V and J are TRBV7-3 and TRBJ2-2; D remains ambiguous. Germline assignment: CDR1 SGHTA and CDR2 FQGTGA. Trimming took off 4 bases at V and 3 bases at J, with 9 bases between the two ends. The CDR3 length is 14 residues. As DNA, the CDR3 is TGTGCCAGCAGCTCCGGCGGATACACCGGGGAGCTGTTTTTT. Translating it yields CASSSGGYTGELFF.

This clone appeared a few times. CDR3 sequence (DNA): TGTGCCAGCTCATCCACCTACGAGCAGTACTTC. It yields the protein CASSSTYEQYF. The chain uses TRBV18 and TRBJ2-7; D not certain. CDR3 length equals 11 residues. Germline CDR1 reads KGHSH; CDR2 reads LQKENI. The V and J ends lost 5 bases and 2 bases respectively, with 4 bases between them.

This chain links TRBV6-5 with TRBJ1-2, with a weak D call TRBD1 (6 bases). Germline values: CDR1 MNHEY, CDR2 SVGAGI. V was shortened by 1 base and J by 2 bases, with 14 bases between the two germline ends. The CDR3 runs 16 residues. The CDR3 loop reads CASSYLQGLVNYGYTF. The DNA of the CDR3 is TGTGCCAGCAGTTACTTACAGGGCTTGGTAAACTATGGCTACACCTTC.